The T cell receptor (beta chain) described here comes from a study of blood T cell repertoires in COVID-19 (dated by TCRdb to the early 2020s). Background for the entire study: Collaborator samples came from the United States, Italy and Spain and covered acute and convalescent phases of COVID-19. The dataset comprised deeply sampled blood TCRbeta repertoires from subjects exposed to, actively infected with, or recovered from COVID-19. Where available, HLA class I and class II types were taken from metadata supplied by the sample provider and were not determined by assay-based typing. The material from the prospective study consisted of cDNA or gDNA derived from T cells, B-cell-depleted T cells, or PBMCs. Sample metadata almost always included a de-identified subject ID, COVID-19 status, age in years and sex. The repertoires were made available in a free public database intended to serve as a resource for research on the immune response to SARS-CoV-2. Samples came from the ongoing ImmuneRACE study (first 160 participants) plus 1,254 subjects from 6 global collaborators.

This clone was seen once. It has no known antigen specificity. Nothing much larger sits one base from this clone, and base qualities are not available. Whole blood was collected in K2EDTA tubes by collaborating institutions according to the institutions' own protocols. For TCRbeta analysis, collaborators shipped samples as frozen whole blood, isolated PBMCs, or DNA extracted from either of those sample types. TCRbeta CDR3 regions were amplified from genomic DNA by means of the immunoSEQ Assay, a bias-controlled multiplex PCR. The study's processing was this. The number of nucleated cells in each sample was estimated by amplification of reference gene primers within the assay. Sequence reads were collapsed and filtered to measure the absolute abundance of every unique TCRbeta CDR3 rearrangement. Productive Simpson clonality was computed per sample as the square root of Simpson's diversity index over productive rearrangements. Imported from immuneACCESS, the table was reduced by TCRdb to in-frame sequences with V and J called. These copies leave out some clones; in studies compared against another copy, an unresolved V gene accounts for under half, and the cause of the remainder is not known. For V, J and clone size, that table is used; D and trimming come from the DNA. This sample has about 250,000 clones in its table, and about nine tenths of those were observed once. Together, the top ten hold 3% of the sample.

V is trimmed back by 1 base and J by 10 bases, and the junction contains 4 bases that no gene match accounts for. From its cysteine to its phenylalanine, the CDR3 spans 15 amino acids. Only CDR3 DNA remains: 45 bases, in frame from the first base. Via the germline V gene, CDR1 is SGHTA and CDR2 FQGNSA. Here is what the overall study found, with its caveats: The quantity of clinical and demographic metadata differed by source and by participant and was supplied without curation.

The material sequenced was peripheral blood. The sequence is built from TRBV7-2 and TRBJ1-6, with TRBD1 identical over 10 junction bases. This sequence was found in a woman under 40 with active or convalescent COVID-19. The CDR3 protein is CASSLGDRGWSPLHF. The sequenced DNA is TGTGCCAGCAGCTTAGGGGACAGGGGTTGGTCACCCCTCCACTTT.